These T cell receptor beta chains were read from a single sample in a study of T cell repertoires in cytomegalovirus infection. These receptors' targets are unknown. TCRdb passed the reads through MiXCR, listing each CDR3 protein once. The sample records some 480,000 distinct CDR3 sequences, roughly a third being singletons. Sequenced material: cultured PBMCs, taken from culture after CMV antigen stimulation. The receptors were gathered from a human donor in good health (CMV status not recorded). Some clones in this sample may be carry-over from other donors' samples. CDR3s include the opening cysteine and the closing phenylalanine or tryptophan. A D gene is named only where the DNA matches it firmly. The size field is filled for only some rows; it gives once, few, many or a size class.

clone_size j_call d_call v_call cdr3_aa cdr3_nt
NA TRBJ2-3 NA TRBV10-3 CATTSPLTDTQYF TGTGCCACGACCAGCCCTCTCACAGATACGCAGTATTTT
many TRBJ2-1 NA TRBV11-3 CASSLEGLASYNEQFF TGTGCCAGCAGCTTAGAGGGGCTAGCCTCCTACAATGAGCAGTTCTTC
NA TRBJ2-3 NA TRBV24-1 CATSDLELEGGQYF TGTGCCACCAGTGATTTAGAGCTAGAAGGAGGGCAGTATTTT
once TRBJ1-2 NA TRBV7-3 CASSLKFQQHANYGYTF TGTGCCAGCAGCTTAAAGTTCCAACAGCACGCTAACTATGGCTACACCTTC
few TRBJ1-5 TRBD1 TRBV6-2/TRBV6-3 CASGTEASQPQHF TGTGCCAGCGGGACAGAGGCCAGTCAGCCCCAGCATTTT
NA TRBJ2-5 TRBD1 TRBV24-1 CATSASGQGKETQYF TGTGCCACCAGTGCGTCAGGACAGGGGAAAGAGACCCAGTACTTC
many TRBJ1-5 NA TRBV10-3 CAISDGRNQPQHF TGTGCCATCAGTGACGGTCGCAATCAGCCCCAGCATTTT
NA TRBJ2-7 NA TRBV19 CASRGPSESYEQYF TGTGCCAGTAGGGGGCCTAGCGAATCCTACGAGCAGTACTTC
NA TRBJ2-5 TRBD2 TRBV12-3/TRBV12-4 CASSPTAGGIQETQYF TGTGCCAGCAGTCCGACAGCGGGAGGGATCCAAGAGACCCAGTACTTC
many TRBJ1-4 TRBD1 TRBV7-2 CASSRDRDGEKLFF TGTGCCAGCAGCAGGGACAGGGACGGGGAAAAACTGTTTTTT
NA TRBJ2-7 NA TRBV29-1 CSVFGGYEQYF TGCAGCGTTTTCGGGGGCTACGAGCAGTACTTC
NA TRBJ2-3 NA TRBV7-9 CASSRPSGSTDTQYF TGTGCCAGCAGCCGCCCCTCGGGGAGCACAGATACGCAGTATTTT
many TRBJ2-1 NA TRBV7-2 CASSLLWAYNEQFF TGTGCCAGCAGCTTATTATGGGCCTATAATGAGCAGTTCTTC
NA TRBJ1-1 NA TRBV7-6 CASLDAGRTEAFF TGTGCCAGCCTTGACGCAGGGAGGACTGAAGCTTTCTTT
many TRBJ1-5 NA TRBV28 CASSLPTGQPQHF TGTGCCAGCAGTTTACCGACCGGTCAGCCCCAGCATTTT
few TRBJ2-7 NA TRBV19 CASNVANGAYEQYF TGTGCCAGTAACGTGGCGAACGGCGCCTACGAGCAGTACTTC
few TRBJ2-5 TRBD2 TRBV11-2 CASSQYSGSVGETQYF TGTGCCAGCAGCCAATATAGCGGGAGTGTAGGAGAGACCCAGTACTTC
NA TRBJ2-7 TRBD2 TRBV6-5 CASSSQSGRSSSYEQYF TGTGCCAGCAGTAGCCAAAGCGGGAGGTCCAGCTCCTACGAGCAGTACTTC
NA TRBJ2-2 TRBD2 TRBV7-2 CASSRRGSGNYPNTGELFF TGTGCCAGCAGCCGCCGAGGTAGCGGGAACTACCCGAACACCGGGGAGCTGTTTTTT
many TRBJ2-1 TRBD2 TRBV7-3 CASSLYGTSGYNEQFF TGTGCCAGCAGCTTATACGGGACTAGCGGTTACAATGAGCAGTTCTTC
NA TRBJ2-3 NA TRBV5-8 CASSRGWAMSTDTQYF TGTGCCAGCAGCCGCGGTTGGGCGATGAGCACAGATACGCAGTATTTT
few TRBJ2-3 TRBD1 TRBV28 CASSPAHQGGTDTQYF TGTGCCAGCAGTCCAGCCCACCAGGGGGGCACAGATACGCAGTATTTT
NA TRBJ1-3 NA TRBV4-1 CASSHDRTSGNTIYF TGCGCCAGCAGCCACGACAGAACCTCTGGAAACACCATATATTTT
NA TRBJ1-1 NA TRBV29-1 CSVESLGWMNTEAFF TGCAGCGTTGAATCACTGGGTTGGATGAACACTGAAGCTTTCTTT
few TRBJ1-3 NA TRBV6-1 CASSDPSGSGNTIYF TGTGCCAGCAGCGATCCGTCGGGGTCTGGAAACACCATATATTTT
NA TRBJ2-1 NA TRBV6-2/TRBV6-3 CASSYGRVINSQISYNEQFF TGTGCCAGCAGTTACGGACGGGTTATAAACAGCCAGATCTCCTACAATGAGCAGTTCTTC
few TRBJ2-7 NA TRBV7-2 CASSSYTAEQYF TGTGCCAGCAGCTCTTACACGGCCGAGCAGTACTTC